The T cell receptor (beta chain) described here comes from a study of T cell responses to AZD1222 COVID-19 vaccine listed by TCRdb under 2021. Describing the broader study: AZD1222 recipients with second doses at about 4 weeks or about 12 weeks were pooled, because spike-specific TCR depth and breadth did not differ between schedules. Trial participants were enrolled by age into 18-55, 56-69 and 70-plus year subgroups, with roughly 160, 29 and 62 TCR-sequenced participants respectively. TCR sequencing covered about 230 trial participants: 207 given two doses of AZD1222 and around 25 given two doses of MenACWY control vaccine.

The CDR3 regions of human TCRbeta chains were analyzed by immunosequencing. The authors' analysis ran thus. Repertoire TCRs were checked for matches against a reference library of SARS-CoV-2-specific TCRs that had been generated using the MIRA antigen-specificity platform. Breadth was defined as the fraction of unique TCRs that were SARS-CoV-2-associated. Depth was defined as the fraction of total T cells that were SARS-CoV-2-associated. Each spike-specific TCR was assigned to its reactive spike region and to a CD4 or CD8 class using the MIRA data. Log10-transformed breadth and depth values were compared by one-way ANOVA with Sidak's multiple comparisons tests. The clones in this table, taken by TCRdb from immuneACCESS, are in-frame only. Not every clone is retained; where verified, under half of the shortfall comes from an unresolved V gene, and the cause of the rest is unknown. The V and J calls and clone size were taken over from that table, and D and trimming were inferred from the DNA. The sample profile shows more than 110,000 clones; 80% to 90% of them were found once. Roughly 3% of the sample is held by the ten biggest clonotypes.

The intended sense of this specimen's time point label: baseline before first vaccination. Vaccinee samples were obtained from the UK trials COV001 and COV002, which included a single-blind randomized controlled phase 2/3 trial of AZD1222 (ChAdOx1 nCoV-19) in healthy adults. Trial participant PBMC samples were collected at day 0 and day 28 after the second dose for TCRbeta chain sequencing. Of note for this clone: The antigen it recognizes is unknown. Within one base of it there is no much larger clone, and no base qualities were kept.

What the study reported, not specific to this receptor: Participants were mostly white British, with more females than males. The authors suggested clonal diversity may have been underestimated. In the small 56-69-year group, the increase in depth fell short of significance, most likely because of low power. Conclusions about previously exposed vaccinees are limited, since just five or six AZD1222 recipients were seropositive for SARS-CoV-2 at baseline. No day 14 peak-response samples were available, so repertoires were characterized only after the peak T cell response. Nearly half of unique spike-specific TCRs reportedly recognized epitopes outside regions mutated in the B.1.351 and B.1.1.7 variants. After two AZD1222 doses, both the breadth and the depth of spike-specific TCRs were significantly higher than at day 0 and than in MenACWY recipients. CD4 TCRs associated with the vaccine covered the entire spike protein, and the dominant responses were in regions 160-218 and 743-854.

Including cysteine and phenylalanine, the CDR3 has 11 amino acids. The only DNA kept is the CDR3, 33 bases in frame from the first base. V was cut back by 6 bases and J by 4 bases, leaving a gap of 7 bases between them. Via the germline V gene (reference sequence), CDR1 is DFQATT and CDR2 SNEGSKA. The receptor's source is an adult in good health. The rearrangement joined TRBV20-1 to TRBJ1-3; the D gene cannot be named for sure. The source was peripheral blood, collected on day 0 of AZD1222 vaccination. The CDR3 protein is CSARQGNTIYF. The nucleotides read TGCAGTGCAAGACAAGGAAACACCATATATTTT.